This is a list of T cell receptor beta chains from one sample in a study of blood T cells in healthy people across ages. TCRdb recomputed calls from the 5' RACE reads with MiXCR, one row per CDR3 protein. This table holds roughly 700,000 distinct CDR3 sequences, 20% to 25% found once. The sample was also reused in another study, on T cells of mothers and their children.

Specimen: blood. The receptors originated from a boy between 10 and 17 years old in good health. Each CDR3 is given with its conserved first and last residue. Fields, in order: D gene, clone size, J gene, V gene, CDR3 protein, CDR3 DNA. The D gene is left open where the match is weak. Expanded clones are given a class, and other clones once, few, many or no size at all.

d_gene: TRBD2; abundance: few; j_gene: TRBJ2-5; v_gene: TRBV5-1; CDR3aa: CASSSILAGGQETQYF; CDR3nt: TGCGCCAGCAGCTCCATACTAGCGGGGGGCCAAGAGACCCAGTACTTC
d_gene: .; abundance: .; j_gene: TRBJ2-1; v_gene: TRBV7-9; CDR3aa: CASSLSSGSGNEQFF; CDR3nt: TGTGCCAGCAGCTTAAGTTCCGGGAGCGGCAATGAGCAGTTCTTC
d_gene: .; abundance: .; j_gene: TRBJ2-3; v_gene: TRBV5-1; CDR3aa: CASSSDRPTDTQYF; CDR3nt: TGCGCCAGCAGCTCGGACAGACCCACAGATACGCAGTATTTT
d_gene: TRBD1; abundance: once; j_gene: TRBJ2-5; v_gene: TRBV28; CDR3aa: CASSNEQGSWETQYF; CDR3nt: TGTGCCAGCAGCAATGAACAGGGGAGCTGGGAGACCCAGTACTTC
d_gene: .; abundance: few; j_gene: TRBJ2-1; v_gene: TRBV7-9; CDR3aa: CASSFSGVSVYNEQFF; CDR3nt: TGTGCCAGCAGCTTTAGTGGGGTCTCGGTTTATAATGAGCAGTTCTTC
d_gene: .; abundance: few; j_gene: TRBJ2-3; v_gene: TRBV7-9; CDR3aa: CASSLALETRWYTDTQYF; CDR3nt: TGTGCCAGCAGCTTAGCTCTTGAGACTAGGTGGTACACAGATACGCAGTATTTT
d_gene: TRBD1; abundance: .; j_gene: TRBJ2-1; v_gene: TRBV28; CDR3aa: CASRSTGAISSYNEQFF; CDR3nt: TGTGCCAGCAGGTCCACAGGGGCAATAAGCTCCTACAATGAGCAGTTCTTC
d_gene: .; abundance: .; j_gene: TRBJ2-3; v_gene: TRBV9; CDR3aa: CASSVAYGYTDTQYF; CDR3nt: TGTGCCAGCAGCGTAGCTTACGGCTACACAGATACGCAGTATTTT
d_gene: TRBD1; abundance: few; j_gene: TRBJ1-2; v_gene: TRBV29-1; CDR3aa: CSVDPGGSGYTF; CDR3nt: TGCAGCGTTGACCCAGGGGGCTCTGGCTACACCTTC
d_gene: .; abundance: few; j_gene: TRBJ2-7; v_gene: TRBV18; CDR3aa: CASSPRSLEISSYEQYF; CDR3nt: TGTGCCAGCTCACCAAGAAGCCTAGAGATTAGCTCTTACGAGCAGTACTTC
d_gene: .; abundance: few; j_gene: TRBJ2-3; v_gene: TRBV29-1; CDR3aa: CSVEPREGATDTQYF; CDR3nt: TGCAGCGTGGAGCCCAGGGAAGGGGCCACAGATACGCAGTATTTT
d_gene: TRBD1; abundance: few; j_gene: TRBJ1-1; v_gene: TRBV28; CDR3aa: CASSLSPTGLNTEAFF; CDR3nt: TGTGCCAGCAGTTTATCGCCGACAGGGTTGAACACTGAAGCTTTCTTT
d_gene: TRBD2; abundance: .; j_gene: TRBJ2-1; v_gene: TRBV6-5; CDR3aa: CASSYEMWSGRGYNEQFF; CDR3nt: TGTGCCAGCAGTTACGAGATGTGGAGCGGGAGAGGTTACAATGAGCAGTTCTTC
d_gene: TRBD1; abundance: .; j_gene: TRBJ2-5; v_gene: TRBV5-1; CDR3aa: CASCLETGQETQYF; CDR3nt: TGCGCCAGCTGTTTGGAGACAGGGCAAGAGACCCAGTACTTC
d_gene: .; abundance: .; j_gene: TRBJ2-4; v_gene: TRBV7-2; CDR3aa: CASSLDGDGIQYF; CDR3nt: TGTGCCAGCAGCTTAGATGGGGATGGCATTCAGTACTTC
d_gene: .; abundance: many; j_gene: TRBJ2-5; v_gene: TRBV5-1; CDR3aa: CASFRGQGRGETQYF; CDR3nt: TGCGCCAGCTTCCGAGGGCAGGGTCGAGGGGAGACCCAGTACTTC
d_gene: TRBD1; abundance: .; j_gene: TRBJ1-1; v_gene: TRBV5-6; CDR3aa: CASSPGTGIAFF; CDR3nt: TGTGCCAGCAGCCCTGGGACAGGGATAGCTTTCTTT
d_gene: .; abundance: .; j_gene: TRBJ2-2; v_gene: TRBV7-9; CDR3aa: CASSPLIQGETGELFF; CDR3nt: TGTGCCAGCAGCCCTCTCATTCAGGGTGAAACCGGGGAGCTGTTTTTT
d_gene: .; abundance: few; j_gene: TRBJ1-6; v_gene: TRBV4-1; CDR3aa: CASSQASGLDSPLHF; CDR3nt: TGCGCCAGCAGCCAAGCATCAGGGTTAGACTCACCCCTCCACTTT
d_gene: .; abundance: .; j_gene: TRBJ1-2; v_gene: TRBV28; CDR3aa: CASSLQTTSYGYTF; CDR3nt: TGTGCCAGCAGTTTACAGACTACTTCCTATGGCTACACCTTC
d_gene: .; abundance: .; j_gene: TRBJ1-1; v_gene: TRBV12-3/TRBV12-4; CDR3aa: CASRPGADLNTEAFF; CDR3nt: TGTGCCAGCAGACCCGGGGCAGATTTGAACACTGAAGCTTTCTTT
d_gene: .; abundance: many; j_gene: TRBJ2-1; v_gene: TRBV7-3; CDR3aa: CASSSSSYNEQFF; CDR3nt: TGTGCCAGCAGTTCCTCATCATACAATGAGCAGTTCTTC
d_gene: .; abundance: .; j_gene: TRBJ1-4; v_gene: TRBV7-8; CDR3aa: CASSLRLAQDSKLFF; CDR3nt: TGTGCCAGCAGCTTAAGACTGGCACAAGACTCAAAACTGTTTTTT
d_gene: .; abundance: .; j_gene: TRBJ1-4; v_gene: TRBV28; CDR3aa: CASSPQSRLNEKLFF; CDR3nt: TGTGCCAGCAGTCCACAGAGCCGACTGAATGAAAAACTGTTTTTT
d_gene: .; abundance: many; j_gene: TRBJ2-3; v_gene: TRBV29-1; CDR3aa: CSVEAGGTDTQYF; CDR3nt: TGCAGCGTTGAGGCAGGGGGCACAGATACGCAGTATTTT
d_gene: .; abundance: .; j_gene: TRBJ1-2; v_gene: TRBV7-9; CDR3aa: CASSVSGTGYGYTF; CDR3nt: TGTGCCAGCAGCGTCTCCGGGACGGGCTATGGCTACACCTTC
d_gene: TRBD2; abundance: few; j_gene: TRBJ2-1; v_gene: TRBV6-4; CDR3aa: CASRGTSSNEQFF; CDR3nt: TGTGCCAGCAGGGGGACTAGCAGTAATGAGCAGTTCTTC
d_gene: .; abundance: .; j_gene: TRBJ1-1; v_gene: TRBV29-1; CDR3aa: CSVEVGNTEAFF; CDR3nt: TGCAGCGTTGAAGTCGGGAACACTGAAGCTTTCTTT
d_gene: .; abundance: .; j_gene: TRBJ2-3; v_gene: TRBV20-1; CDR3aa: CSAATADTQYF; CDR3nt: TGCAGTGCTGCAACAGCAGATACGCAGTATTTT
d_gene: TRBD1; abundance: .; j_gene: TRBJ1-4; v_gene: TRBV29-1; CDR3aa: CSVGDSANEKLFF; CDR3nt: TGCAGCGTGGGGGACAGCGCGAATGAAAAACTGTTTTTT
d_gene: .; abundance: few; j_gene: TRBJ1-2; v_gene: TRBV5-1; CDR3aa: CASSLTGSINYGYTF; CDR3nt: TGCGCCAGCAGCTTAACAGGGTCCATCAACTATGGCTACACCTTC
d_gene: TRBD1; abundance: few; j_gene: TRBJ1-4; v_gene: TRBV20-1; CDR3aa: CSARNPGGTNEKLFF; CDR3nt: TGCAGTGCTAGGAACCCAGGGGGCACTAATGAAAAACTGTTTTTT
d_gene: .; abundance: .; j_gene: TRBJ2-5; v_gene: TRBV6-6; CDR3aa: CASSPRGAGETQYF; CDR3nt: TGTGCCAGCAGTCCGAGGGGGGCGGGGGAGACCCAGTACTTC
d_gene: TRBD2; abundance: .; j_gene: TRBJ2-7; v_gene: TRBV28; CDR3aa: CASTTRTSGTYEQYF; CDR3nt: TGTGCCAGCACTACCCGGACTAGCGGAACCTACGAGCAGTACTTC
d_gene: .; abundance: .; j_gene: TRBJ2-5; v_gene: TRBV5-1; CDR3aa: CASSPTAPVVETQYF; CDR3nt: TGCGCCAGCAGCCCCACCGCGCCCGTGGTGGAGACCCAGTACTTC
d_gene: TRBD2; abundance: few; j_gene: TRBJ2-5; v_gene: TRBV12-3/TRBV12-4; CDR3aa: CASSLLAGKETQYF; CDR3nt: TGTGCCAGCAGCCTACTAGCGGGGAAAGAGACCCAGTACTTC
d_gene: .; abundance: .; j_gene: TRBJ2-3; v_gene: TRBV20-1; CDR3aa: CSANQDRTLLHTDTQYF; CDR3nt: TGCAGTGCGAACCAGGACCGGACGCTTCTCCACACAGATACGCAGTATTTT
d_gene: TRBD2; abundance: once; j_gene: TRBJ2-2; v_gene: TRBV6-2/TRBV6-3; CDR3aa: CASMRLAGGVGGELFF; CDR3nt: TGTGCCAGCATGCGACTAGCGGGAGGCGTCGGCGGGGAGCTGTTTTTT
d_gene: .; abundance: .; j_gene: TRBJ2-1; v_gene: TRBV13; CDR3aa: CASSFGETTFDNEQFF; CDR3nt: TGTGCCAGCAGCTTCGGGGAGACGACCTTCGACAATGAGCAGTTCTTC
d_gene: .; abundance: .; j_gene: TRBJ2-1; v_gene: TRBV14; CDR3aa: CASSQDLGHPMDEQFF; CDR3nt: TGTGCCAGCAGCCAAGATCTGGGACATCCTATGGATGAGCAGTTCTTC
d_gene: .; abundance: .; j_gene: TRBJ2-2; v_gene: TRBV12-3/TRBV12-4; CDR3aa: CASSLAGTSYELFF; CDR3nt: TGTGCCAGCAGTTTAGCAGGGACAAGCTACGAGCTGTTTTTT
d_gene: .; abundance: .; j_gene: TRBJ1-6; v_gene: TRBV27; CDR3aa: CASSLGEGQYSPLHF; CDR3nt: TGTGCCAGCAGTTTAGGCGAAGGGCAGTATTCACCCCTCCACTTT
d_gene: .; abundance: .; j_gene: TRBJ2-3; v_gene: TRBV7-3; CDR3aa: CASSSGVFSTDTQYF; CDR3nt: TGTGCCAGCAGCTCCGGGGTCTTTAGCACAGATACGCAGTATTTT
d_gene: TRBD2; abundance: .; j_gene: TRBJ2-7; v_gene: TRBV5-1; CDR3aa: CASSLDTGGPYEQYF; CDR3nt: TGCGCCAGCAGCTTGGACACGGGAGGACCCTACGAGCAGTACTTC
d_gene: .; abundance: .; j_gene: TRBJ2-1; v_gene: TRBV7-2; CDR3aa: CASSLGFYNEQFF; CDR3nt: TGTGCCAGCAGCTTAGGCTTCTACAATGAGCAGTTCTTC
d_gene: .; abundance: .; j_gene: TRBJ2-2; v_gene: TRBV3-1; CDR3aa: CASSQDSQNTGELFF; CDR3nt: TGTGCCAGCAGCCAAGACTCCCAGAACACCGGGGAGCTGTTTTTT
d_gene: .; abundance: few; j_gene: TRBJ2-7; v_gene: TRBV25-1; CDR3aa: CASNKQGRYEQYF; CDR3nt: TGTGCCAGCAACAAACAGGGGAGGTACGAGCAGTACTTC
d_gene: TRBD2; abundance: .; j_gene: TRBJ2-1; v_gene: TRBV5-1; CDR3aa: CASSIAGYNNEQFF; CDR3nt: TGCGCCAGCAGCATAGCGGGGTATAACAATGAGCAGTTCTTC
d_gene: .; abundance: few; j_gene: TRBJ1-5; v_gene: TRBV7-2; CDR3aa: CASSLVPTDQPQHF; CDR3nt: TGTGCCAGCAGCTTAGTTCCGACAGATCAGCCCCAGCATTTT
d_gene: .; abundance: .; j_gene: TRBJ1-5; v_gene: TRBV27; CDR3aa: CASSYRDSNQPQHF; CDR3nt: TGTGCCAGCAGCTACAGGGATAGCAATCAGCCCCAGCATTTT
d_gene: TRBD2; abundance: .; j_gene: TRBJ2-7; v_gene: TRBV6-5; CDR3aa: CASSIAGEGYEQYF; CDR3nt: TGTGCCAGCAGTATAGCGGGAGAGGGGTACGAGCAGTACTTC
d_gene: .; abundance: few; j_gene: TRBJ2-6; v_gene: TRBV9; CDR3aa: CASSARGASLSGANVLTF; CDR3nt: TGTGCCAGCAGCGCACGAGGAGCCTCCCTCTCTGGGGCCAACGTCCTGACTTTC
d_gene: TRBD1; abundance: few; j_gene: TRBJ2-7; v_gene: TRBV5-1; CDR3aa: CASRTGGYSYEQYF; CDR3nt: TGCGCCAGCAGGACAGGGGGCTACTCCTACGAGCAGTACTTC
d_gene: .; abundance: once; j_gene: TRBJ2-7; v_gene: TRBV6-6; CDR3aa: CTSSYSGDLGGEQYF; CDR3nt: TGTACCAGCAGTTACTCTGGGGACCTAGGCGGTGAGCAGTACTTC